This T cell receptor beta chain was captured by sequencing in a study of T cells expressing NK-cell markers. Germline CDR1 and CDR2: SGHRS and YFSETQ. The CDR3 is 19 amino acids. Findings and limits, study-wide: As a fraction of CD8+ T cells, dominant NKG2C+ clonotypes reached roughly 1.0-7.5% in 5 to 7 donors.

Comments on this clonotype: Its antigen is as yet unknown.

TCRdb re-called the 5' RACE reads and catalogs CDR3 proteins one per entry, DNA excluded. Recorded for this sample: around 140,000 distinct CDR3 sequences. This TCR derives from a man aged 18-30 years in good health. The sample taken for sequencing was blood T cells: a sorted CD56 or NKG2C T cell subset, CD4+ or CD8+ T cells, or bulk PBMC T cells (not recorded which). This chain connects TRBV5-1 to TRBJ2-1; no DNA is available, so the TRBD1 call from TCRdb remains unchecked. The CDR3 region is CASRGGKDKSSGFYNEQFF.